This paragraph reports one TCR beta chain. This clone was recorded at least ten times. The antigen it recognizes is unknown. It has no much larger one-base neighbor in the sample; base qualities were not kept. The germline V gene provides CDR1 KGHSH and CDR2 LQKENI. From the cysteine through the phenylalanine, the CDR3 covers 14 amino acids. Only the CDR3 part of the read is kept: 42 bases, read in frame from the first base. Deletion took 0 bases off V and 6 bases off J, with a span of 9 bases between the germline ends. The time point label for this specimen denotes: roughly 27 days on oral tofacitinib. This specimen's treatment or condition label, per the study, means: oral pan-JAK inhibitor, 5-10 mg twice daily. From alopecia areata patients, peripheral blood was collected along with lesional scalp punch biopsies. PBMCs were separated by density centrifugation and stained for CD3, CD4 and CD8, after which CD4+ and CD8+ T cells were sorted on a FACSAria.

This entry is derived from a study of CD8+ T cells in alopecia areata (dated by TCRdb to about 2018). General notes on the study: Treated patients were enrolled in an open-label pilot trial of oral tofacitinib, 5 to 10 mg twice daily, for moderate-to-severe alopecia areata. Patients received tofacitinib for 6 to 18 months and were then followed off drug for 6 months to check for delayed response and recurrence. For the treated patients, the SALT score, which quantifies what percentage of scalp surface area is affected, served as the measure of disease severity. To study T cell clonal expansion in alopecia areata, the researchers applied high-throughput TCRbeta sequencing to both the C3H/HeJ mouse model and human patients. In humans, TCRbeta sequencing was performed on scalp tissue and on sorted CD4+ and CD8+ peripheral blood T cells from healthy controls and from patients with patchy or totalis/universalis alopecia areata. Biopsies were taken from tofacitinib-treated patients at baseline and again at 4 and 24 weeks into treatment, and several of those patients also had a later scalp biopsy. Scalp clonality was compared among normal scalp (n=4), patchy alopecia areata scalp (n=8), and alopecia totalis/universalis scalp (n=8). RNA was obtained with the PAXgene miRNA kit for fixed scalp, the miRNeasy kit for PBMCs, and the RNeasy kit for mouse skin. immunoSEQ multiplex PCR using 35 Vbeta forward primers and 13 Jbeta reverse primers was used to amplify TCRbeta CDR3 regions.

Libraries were constructed by the immunoSEQ multiplex PCR assay. RNA was extracted from all samples and reverse transcribed into cDNA as template for TCR sequencing. First-strand cDNA was synthesized using SuperScript III with a 2:1 mix of oligo-dT and random hexamers. Amplification bias was assessed with a synthetic immune receptor repertoire, and residual bias was removed computationally. The authors' pipeline ran thus. Raw reads were preprocessed for error removal, and CDR3 was defined according to IMGT conventions as running from the conserved cysteine to phenylalanine. Clonality was calculated as 1 minus Shannon entropy normalized by log2 of the number of productive unique TCRs. CD4 or CD8 identity of scalp clones was inferred by cross-referencing scalp TCRbeta sequences with sorted blood CD4 and CD8 repertoires. Held by TCRdb, this immuneACCESS table contains in-frame sequences only and omits some clones. Under half of the omission traces to an unresolved V gene where checked; the cause of the rest is unknown. That table furnishes V, J and clone size, whereas the DNA furnished D and trimming. A total of over 200,000 clones appear in this sample, less than 65% of them only once. About 4.2% of the sample goes to the ten largest clones.

Findings and caveats that apply to the study as a whole: During tofacitinib treatment, many expanded lesional clones stuck around in both scalp and blood, and this persistence may partly explain why relapse happens after treatment is stopped. Scalp clonality and the number of expanded CD8+ clones among the top 100 scalp clones were significantly decreased by tofacitinib. Shared TCR sequences between patients were less evident than in mice, which may be partly attributable to HLA diversity in the patient population. Higher clonality and more expanded CD8+ clones were observed in lesional scalp than in normal scalp, particularly in alopecia totalis/universalis, a finding suggestive of antigenic drive. Because the treated cohort was small and had only one nonresponder, larger studies are needed to examine links between baseline CD8+ expansion and response. Scalp TCR repertoire analysis is complicated because resident alphabeta T cells in normal human skin are also sequenced, whereas mouse skin is dominated by gammadelta T cells.

Material: CD4+ T cells sorted from blood, obtained at week 4, from a patient treated with tofacitinib. The receptor was derived from a human donor with alopecia areata. Here the chain combines TRBV18 and TRBJ2-4; the D segment cannot be called with confidence. The DNA sequence is as follows: TGTGCCAGCTCACCACCGGAGTTATCAAACATTCAGTACTTC. Translated, it reads CASSPPELSNIQYF. Reference TRBV18 and TRBJ2-4 proteins supply the regions before and after the CDR3; the full variable domain is: NAGVMQNPRHLVRRRGQEARLRCSPMKGHSHVYWYRQLPEEGLKFMVYLQKENIIDESGMPKERFSAEFPKEGPSILRIQQVVRGDSAAYFCASSPPELSNIQYFGAGTRLSVL.